The subject of this entry is one T cell receptor (beta chain). The data derive from a study of blood T cell repertoires in COVID-19. Study in general: In each case, the material was cDNA or gDNA derived from T cells, B-cell-depleted T cells, or PBMCs.

Authors' methods: Estimated nucleated cell counts came from reference gene primer amplification. Here immunoSEQ multiplex PCR was the method, and the copy in TCRdb shows in-frame clones only, minus some. Clone size and the V and J calls come from that table; the DNA yielded D and trimming. The sample holds approximately 140,000 clones, more than 80% seen once. Germline assignment: CDR1 MNHNS and CDR2 SASEGT. CDR3 length: 12 residues. V was shortened by 3 bases and J by 4 bases, with 6 bases between the two germline ends. This sequence was found in a human donor in a cohort sampled during active COVID-19. This chain links TRBV6-1 with TRBJ1-2, with unresolved D. Source material: peripheral blood. Written as DNA, the CDR3 is TGTGCCAGCAGTGACGGTCCCTATGGCTACACCTTC. Translated: CASSDGPYGYTF.